Described below is a single TCR beta chain sequence and its context. The entry originates in a study of blood T cell repertoires in COVID-19. In the study overall: Sites across the United States, Italy and Spain contributed samples from acute and convalescent COVID-19. From T cells, B-cell-depleted T cells, or PBMCs came the material, which was cDNA or gDNA.

Per the original methods: Amplified reference gene primers provided the basis for estimating nucleated cell counts. The protocol was immunoSEQ multiplex PCR, while the TCRdb copy is restricted to in-frame clones and leaves out a portion. V and J calls and clone size are as listed in that table; D and trimming were resolved from the DNA. In the table there are roughly 70,000 clones, about four fifths of which are singletons. This CDR3 comprises 16 residues. The junction had 7 bases not matched to a gene; V was cut back by 5 bases and J by 2 bases. Germline V gives CDR1 SGHRS, CDR2 YFSETQ. The chain carries TRBV5-1 and TRBJ2-2; TRBD2 matches at 9 bases. The source of this sequence is a woman aged 55 to 70 with acute or convalescent COVID-19. Material: peripheral blood. As DNA, the CDR3 is TGCGCCAGCAGAGCCGCGGGGGGGCGTAACACCGGGGAGCTGTTTTTT. It is translated as CASRAAGGRNTGELFF.